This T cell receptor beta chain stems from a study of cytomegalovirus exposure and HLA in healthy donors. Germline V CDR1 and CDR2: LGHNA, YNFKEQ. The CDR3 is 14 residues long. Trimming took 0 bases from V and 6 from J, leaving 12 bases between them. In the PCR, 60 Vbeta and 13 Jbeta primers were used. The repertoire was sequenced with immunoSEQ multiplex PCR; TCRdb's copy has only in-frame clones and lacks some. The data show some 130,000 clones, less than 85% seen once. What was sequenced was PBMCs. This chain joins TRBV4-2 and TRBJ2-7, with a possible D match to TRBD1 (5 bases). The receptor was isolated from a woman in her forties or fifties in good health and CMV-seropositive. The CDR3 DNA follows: TGTGCCAGCAGCCAAGAACCAGGGCTCGGCGAGCAGTACTTC. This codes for CASSQEPGLGEQYF.